Below are 7 T cell receptor beta chains sequenced from a single sample in a study of beta chain features in type 1 diabetes. Their antigens are not known. TCRB transcripts that were expressed got sequenced, as all of the isolated RNA had been reverse transcribed. Clones were read by immunoSEQ multiplex PCR, and TCRdb kept only the in-frame ones, dropping some. The data contain some 360,000 clones, over 8.5% of them singletons. Study conclusions and caveats: Shorter TCRB CDR3s, moderately but significantly so, marked every one of the four CD4+ subsets in Type 1 diabetes patients.

Sequences were obtained from central memory CD4+ T cells from blood. The source of these receptors is a man under 40 with type 1 diabetes.

In this sample, this clone turned up many times. V is TRBV19 and J is TRBJ1-5, with D perhaps TRBD1 (5 bases). Trimming left V 1 base short and J 10 bases short, with 14 bases between. This CDR3 is built from 14 residues. CDR1 is LNHDA, CDR2 SQIVND, per germline (reference sequence). The CDR3, as DNA: TGTGCCAGTAGTATAGGGGGACTGGGCAGACCCCAGCATTTT. Its protein product is CASSIGGLGRPQHF.

This clone was observed at least ten times. The V and J genes are TRBV6-5 and TRBJ2-5; D gene unclear. V was cut by 5 bases and J by 4 bases, with 11 bases left in between. Germline values: CDR1 MNHEY, CDR2 SVGAGI. The CDR3 is made up of 13 amino acids. DNA of the CDR3: TGTGCCAGCAGTAAGGTCGAAGGAGAGACCCAGTACTTC. Amino acid sequence: CASSKVEGETQYF.

The chain carries TRBV7-3 and TRBJ1-2, with 7 bases matching TRBD1. V gave up 4 bases and J gave up 8 bases; unmatched junction bases: 7. CDR3 size: 13 residues. Germline CDR1 SGHTA, CDR2 FQGTGA. The CDR3, as DNA: TGTGCCAGCAGCTCGCAGACAGGGCCCGGCTACACCTTC. It encodes CASSSQTGPGYTF.

This clone was seen a few times. V usage is TRBV5-1 and J usage is TRBJ2-2, with D perhaps being TRBD1 or TRBD2 (5 bases each). The germline V and J ends were trimmed by 0 bases and 1 base, with 10 bases remaining between them. The CDR3 runs to 16 residues. Looked up from germline, CDR1 is SGHRS and CDR2 is YFSETQ. CDR3 sequence (DNA): TGCGCCAGCAGCTTGGGGGACCGAGTGAACACCGGGGAGCTGTTTTTT. Amino acids: CASSLGDRVNTGELFF.

In nucleotides, the CDR3 is TGTGCCAGTAGTGACTCACTCCCAGAGGATGGCTACACCTTC. Amino acids: CASSDSLPEDGYTF. This rearrangement joins TRBV19 to TRBJ1-2, with D uncertain. Germline CDR1 and CDR2: LNHDA and SQIVND (reference sequence). The CDR3 totals 14 residues. Deletions cut 5 bases from V and 6 bases from J, with 16 bases between.

The J gene is TRBJ1-5, the V gene TRBV6-1, with D unresolved. The CDR3 is 14 residues long. V gave up 6 bases and J gave up 9 bases, with 18 bases separating them. Germline loops: CDR1 MNHNS, CDR2 SASEGT. The CDR3 protein is CASRGMVTAPPQHF. In DNA, the CDR3 is TGTGCCAGCAGAGGAATGGTTACGGCGCCGCCCCAGCATTTT.

In its sample, this clone was seen a few times. Other DNA sequences within the sample encode an identical CDR3. The chain carries TRBV28 and TRBJ2-2; 7 bases fit TRBD2. The germline V gene encodes CDR1 MDHEN and CDR2 SYDVKM. The CDR3 spans 14 residues. Trimming removed 2 bases from V and 5 bases from J; junction bases left unmatched: 2. The CDR3 protein is CASSLGGSTGELFF. The CDR3 DNA reads TGTGCCAGCAGTTTAGGCGGGAGTACCGGGGAGCTGTTTTTT.